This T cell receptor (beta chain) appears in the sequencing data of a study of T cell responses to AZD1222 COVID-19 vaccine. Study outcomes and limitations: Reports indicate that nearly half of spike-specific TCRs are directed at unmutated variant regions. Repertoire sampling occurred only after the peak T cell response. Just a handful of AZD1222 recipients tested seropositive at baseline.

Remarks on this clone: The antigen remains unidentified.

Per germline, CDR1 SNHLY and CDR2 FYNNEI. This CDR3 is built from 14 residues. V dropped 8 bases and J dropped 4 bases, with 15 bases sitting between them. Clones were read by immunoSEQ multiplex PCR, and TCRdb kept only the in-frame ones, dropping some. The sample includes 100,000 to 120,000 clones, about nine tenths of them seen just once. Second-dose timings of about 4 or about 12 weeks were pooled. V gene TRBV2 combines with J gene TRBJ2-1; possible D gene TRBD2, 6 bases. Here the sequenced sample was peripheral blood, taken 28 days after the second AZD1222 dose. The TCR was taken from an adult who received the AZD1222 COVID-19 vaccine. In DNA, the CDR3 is TGTGCCAGCCGCAGGCTCGGGGGTTACAATGAGCAGTTCTTC. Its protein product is CASRRLGGYNEQFF.